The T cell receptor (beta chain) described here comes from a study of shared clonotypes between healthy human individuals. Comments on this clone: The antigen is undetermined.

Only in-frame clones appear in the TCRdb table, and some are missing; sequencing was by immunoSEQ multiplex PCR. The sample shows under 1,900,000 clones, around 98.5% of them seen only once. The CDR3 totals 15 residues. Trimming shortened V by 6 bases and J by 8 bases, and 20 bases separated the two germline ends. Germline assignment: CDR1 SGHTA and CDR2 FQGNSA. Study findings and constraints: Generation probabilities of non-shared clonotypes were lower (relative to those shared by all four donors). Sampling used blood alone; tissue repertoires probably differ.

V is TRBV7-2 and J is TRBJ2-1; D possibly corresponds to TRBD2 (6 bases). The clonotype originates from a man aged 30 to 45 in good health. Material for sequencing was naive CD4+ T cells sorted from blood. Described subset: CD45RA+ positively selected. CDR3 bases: TGTGCCAGCAGATCAACCACGGGACTCCATCATGAGCAGTTCTTC. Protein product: CASRSTTGLHHEQFF.